This is a list of T cell receptor beta chains from one sample in a study of blood T cells in healthy people across ages. In TCRdb, the 5' RACE reads were re-called with MiXCR into one record per CDR3 protein. The table has around 870,000 distinct CDR3 sequences, under 35% seen once. Specimen: blood. The origin of the receptors is a woman older than 75 in good health. The CDR3 runs from the conserved cysteine through the conserved F or W. D genes are given only for firm matches. Only part of the rows carry a size: once, few, many, or a class if the clone is expanded.

j_gene | abundance | v_gene | d_gene | CDR3aa | CDR3nt
TRBJ1-2 | few | TRBV12-3/TRBV12-4 | . | CASSLEYRDGYTF | TGTGCCAGCAGTTTAGAATACAGGGATGGCTACACCTTC
TRBJ1-4 | many | TRBV2 | TRBD1 | CASRRSQTGQGGYEKLFF | TGTGCCAGCAGGAGATCGCAGACGGGACAGGGCGGATATGAAAAACTGTTTTTT
TRBJ2-3 | . | TRBV2 | TRBD2 | CASIAGTSGRTDTQYF | TGTGCCAGCATCGCCGGGACTAGCGGACGCACAGATACGCAGTATTTT
TRBJ2-7 | few | TRBV7-9 | . | CASSRTGIGDEQYF | TGTGCCAGCAGCCGTACAGGGATCGGGGACGAGCAGTACTTC
TRBJ2-3 | many | TRBV6-2/TRBV6-3 | . | CASSYSKRLDTQYF | TGTGCCAGCAGTTACTCGAAGAGGCTGGATACGCAGTATTTT
TRBJ2-7 | many | TRBV7-2 | . | CASSLQATYEQYF | TGTGCCAGCAGCTTACAGGCCACCTACGAGCAGTACTTC
TRBJ2-3 | many | TRBV7-9 | . | CASSSGLGGTDTQYF | TGTGCCAGCAGCTCGGGTCTAGGAGGGACAGATACGCAGTATTTT
TRBJ2-5 | . | TRBV30 | TRBD2 | CAWSVARTSGGPAETQYF | TGTGCCTGGAGTGTAGCCCGGACTAGCGGGGGCCCTGCAGAGACCCAGTACTTC
TRBJ2-1 | many | TRBV5-6 | . | CASSSPFGPLEINEQFF | TGTGCCAGCAGCTCGCCCTTTGGACCCCTTGAAATCAATGAGCAGTTCTTC
TRBJ2-1 | few | TRBV11-1 | TRBD2 | CASSSSSSGGGNEQFF | TGTGCCAGCAGCTCCAGCAGTAGCGGGGGCGGCAATGAGCAGTTCTTC
TRBJ1-1 | . | TRBV2 | . | CASSPQDTEAFF | TGTGCCAGCAGTCCGCAGGACACTGAAGCTTTCTTT
TRBJ2-7 | . | TRBV5-1 | TRBD1 | CVSMGQGYEQYF | TGCGTCAGCATGGGACAGGGTTACGAGCAGTACTTC
TRBJ2-5 | . | TRBV7-2 | TRBD2 | CASRPSGSETQYF | TGTGCCAGCAGGCCTAGCGGGAGTGAGACCCAGTACTTC
TRBJ2-3 | . | TRBV27 | TRBD2 | CASSLFAAGKLAGGTDTQYF | TGTGCCAGCAGTTTATTTGCGGCGGGTAAACTAGCGGGGGGCACAGATACGCAGTATTTT
TRBJ1-5 | . | TRBV4-1 | . | CASSRGPPGQPQHF | TGCGCCAGCAGCCGGGGCCCCCCCGGTCAGCCCCAGCATTTT
TRBJ2-1 | . | TRBV20-1 | . | CSPGRGGNGEQFF | TGCAGCCCGGGGAGGGGGGGCAACGGTGAGCAGTTCTTC
TRBJ1-2 | . | TRBV30 | . | CAWSVTWGSGGGGYTF | TGTGCCTGGAGTGTTACCTGGGGGTCGGGAGGGGGTGGCTACACCTTC
TRBJ1-2 | many | TRBV6-2/TRBV6-3 | . | CASRPRRDGYTF | TGTGCCAGCAGACCCCGGAGGGATGGCTACACCTTC
TRBJ1-1 | . | TRBV20-1 | . | CSAKRQKMNTEAFF | TGCAGTGCTAAACGACAGAAAATGAACACTGAAGCTTTCTTT
TRBJ2-5 | few | TRBV7-2 | TRBD2 | CAGSIIRGGEETQYF | TGTGCCGGCAGCATCATCCGGGGGGGAGAGGAGACCCAGTACTTC
TRBJ2-6 | many | TRBV7-9 | . | CASSFSGSGANVLTF | TGTGCCAGCAGCTTTTCGGGGTCTGGGGCCAACGTCCTGACTTTC
TRBJ2-5 | few | TRBV9 | TRBD1 | CASSRGRIGETQYF | TGTGCCAGCAGCAGGGGGCGAATCGGAGAGACCCAGTACTTC
TRBJ2-3 | many | TRBV7-9 | TRBD2 | CASSPHPGLALADTQYF | TGTGCCAGCAGCCCCCACCCCGGACTAGCGCTCGCAGATACGCAGTATTTT
TRBJ2-5 | . | TRBV4-2 | TRBD1 | CASSQEAGTVEEAQYF | TGTGCCAGCAGCCAAGAGGCCGGGACAGTTGAAGAGGCCCAGTACTTC
TRBJ1-6 | few | TRBV3-1 | . | CASSRTELANSPLHF | TGTGCCAGCAGCCGAACGGAGTTAGCTAATTCACCCCTCCACTTT
TRBJ1-2 | . | TRBV12-3/TRBV12-4 | . | CASRPTIYNYGYTF | TGTGCCAGCAGGCCGACTATTTATAACTATGGCTACACCTTC
TRBJ1-1 | medium-sized | TRBV7-9 | . | CASSLEPLRPVRSGTEAFF | TGTGCCAGCAGCTTAGAGCCCCTCCGACCCGTACGGTCAGGCACTGAAGCTTTCTTT
TRBJ2-3 | few | TRBV7-6 | . | CASSLAAVTDTQYF | TGTGCCAGCAGCTTAGCAGCAGTAACAGATACGCAGTATTTT
TRBJ2-3 | few | TRBV20-1 | TRBD2 | CSARDQREVPLDTDTQYF | TGCAGTGCTAGAGATCAGCGGGAGGTCCCCTTAGACACAGATACGCAGTATTTT
TRBJ2-5 | many | TRBV12-3/TRBV12-4 | . | CASSSVGSSSQYF | TGTGCCAGCAGTTCCGTGGGTTCCTCTTCCCAGTACTTC
TRBJ2-5 | many | TRBV4-3 | TRBD2 | CASSQERLAGETQYF | TGCGCCAGCAGCCAAGAGAGACTAGCGGGGGAGACCCAGTACTTC
TRBJ1-2 | once | TRBV5-1 | . | CASRSSLGAGYTF | TGCGCCAGCCGATCTTCGCTGGGAGCGGGCTACACCTTC
TRBJ1-5 | many | TRBV12-3/TRBV12-4 | . | CASSFSRGRQPQHF | TGTGCCAGCAGTTTTTCCAGGGGCCGACAGCCCCAGCATTTT
TRBJ1-5 | . | TRBV7-2 | TRBD1 | CASSLRQGGNQPRHF | TGTGCCAGCAGCTTAAGGCAGGGGGGCAATCAGCCCCGGCATTTT
TRBJ1-5 | few | TRBV6-1 | . | CASSESWNQPQHF | TGTGCCAGCAGTGAAAGTTGGAATCAGCCCCAGCATTTT
TRBJ2-1 | many | TRBV12-3/TRBV12-4 | . | CASSPRAGSSYNEQFF | TGTGCCAGCAGCCCCCGTGCGGGGAGCTCCTACAATGAGCAGTTCTTC
TRBJ2-3 | many | TRBV15 | TRBD2 | CATSRGGVAGGTDTQYF | TGTGCCACCAGCAGAGGGGGAGTAGCGGGGGGCACAGATACGCAGTATTTT